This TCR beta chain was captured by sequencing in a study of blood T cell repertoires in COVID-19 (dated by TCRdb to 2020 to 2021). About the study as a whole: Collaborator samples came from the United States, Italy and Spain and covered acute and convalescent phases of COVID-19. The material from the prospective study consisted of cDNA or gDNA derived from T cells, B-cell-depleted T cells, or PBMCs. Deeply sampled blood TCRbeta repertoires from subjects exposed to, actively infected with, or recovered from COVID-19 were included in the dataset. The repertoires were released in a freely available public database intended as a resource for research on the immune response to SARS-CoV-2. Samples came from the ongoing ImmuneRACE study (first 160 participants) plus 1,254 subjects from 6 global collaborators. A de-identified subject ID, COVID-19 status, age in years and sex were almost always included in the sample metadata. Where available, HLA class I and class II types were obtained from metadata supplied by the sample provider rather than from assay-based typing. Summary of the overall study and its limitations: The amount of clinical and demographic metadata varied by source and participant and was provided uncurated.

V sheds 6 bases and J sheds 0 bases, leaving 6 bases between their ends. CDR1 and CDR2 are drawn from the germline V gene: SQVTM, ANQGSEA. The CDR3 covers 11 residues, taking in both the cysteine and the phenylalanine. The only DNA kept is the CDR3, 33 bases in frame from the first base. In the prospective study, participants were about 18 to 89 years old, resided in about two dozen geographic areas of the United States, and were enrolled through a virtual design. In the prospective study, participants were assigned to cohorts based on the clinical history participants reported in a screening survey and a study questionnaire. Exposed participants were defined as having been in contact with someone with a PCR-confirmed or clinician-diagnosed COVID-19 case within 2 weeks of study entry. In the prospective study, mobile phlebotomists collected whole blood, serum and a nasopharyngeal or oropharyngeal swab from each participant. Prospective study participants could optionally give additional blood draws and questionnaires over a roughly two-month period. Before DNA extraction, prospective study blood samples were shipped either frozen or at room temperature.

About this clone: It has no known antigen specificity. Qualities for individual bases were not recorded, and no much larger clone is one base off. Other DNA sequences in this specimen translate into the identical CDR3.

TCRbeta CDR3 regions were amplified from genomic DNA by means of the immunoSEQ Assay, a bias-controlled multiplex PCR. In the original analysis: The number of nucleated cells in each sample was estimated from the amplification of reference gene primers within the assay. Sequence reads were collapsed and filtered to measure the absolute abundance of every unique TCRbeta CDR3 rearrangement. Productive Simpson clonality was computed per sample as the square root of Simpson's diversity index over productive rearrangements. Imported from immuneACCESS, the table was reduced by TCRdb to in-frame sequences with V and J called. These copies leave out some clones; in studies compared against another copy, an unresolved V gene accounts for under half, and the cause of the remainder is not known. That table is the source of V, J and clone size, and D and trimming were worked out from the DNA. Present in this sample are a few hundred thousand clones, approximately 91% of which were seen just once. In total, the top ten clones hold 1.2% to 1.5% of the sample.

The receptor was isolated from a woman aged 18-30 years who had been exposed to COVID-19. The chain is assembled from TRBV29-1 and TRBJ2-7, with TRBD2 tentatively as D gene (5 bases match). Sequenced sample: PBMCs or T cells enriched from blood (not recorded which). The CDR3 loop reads CSVGSSYEQYF. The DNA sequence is TGCAGCGTGGGGAGCTCCTACGAGCAGTACTTC.